The 6 T cell receptor beta chains below all came from one sample that was sequenced in a study of blood T cells in healthy people across ages. A second PCR of about 7 to 12 cycles used a sample-barcoded 5' primer and a J-beta primer mix. TCRdb ran MiXCR on the 5' RACE reads and lists one entry per CDR3 protein. The sample lists approximately 1.5 million distinct CDR3 sequences, 30% to 40% occurring once. Sequenced: blood. All receptors come from a young woman in good health.

This clonotype came up once. This chain connects TRBV7-9 to TRBJ1-2; D is possibly TRBD1 (6 bases). V was pared by 1 base and J by 8 bases, with 17 bases between. CDR3 length equals 15 residues. Germline V lookup: CDR1 SEHNR, CDR2 FQNEAQ (reference sequence). In DNA, the CDR3 is TGTGCCAGCAGCTTAGGAGGCAGGGGCGAGGGAGGCTACACCTTC. This encodes CASSLGGRGEGGYTF.

This sequence joins TRBV7-8 and TRBJ2-1, with D uncertain. This CDR3 comprises 16 residues. Per the germline V gene, CDR1 is SGHVS and CDR2 is FQNEAQ. Trimming took 2 bases from V and 8 from J, leaving 19 bases between them. This chain's CDR3 is CASSLRYDPSTDEQFF. DNA for the CDR3: TGTGCCAGCAGCTTAAGGTACGACCCATCGACGGATGAGCAGTTCTTC.

This clonotype was recorded a few times. The chain has TRBV27 and TRBJ2-7, with 8 bases that match TRBD2. V was clipped by 5 bases and J by 0 bases; unmatched bases: 3. The CDR3 is 14 residues long. Germline V gene sequence: CDR1 MNHEY, CDR2 SMNVEV (reference sequence). Written as DNA, the CDR3 is TGTGCCAGCAGTCGGGGGGGCTTCTCCTACGAGCAGTACTTC. Its translation is CASSRGGFSYEQYF.

This clonotype was observed once. The chain combines TRBV10-1 with TRBJ1-5, with no clear D. Trimming removed 10 bases from V and 3 bases from J, with 10 bases in between. CDR1 is WNHNN and CDR2 is SYGVQD in the germline V gene (reference sequence). The CDR3 contains 12 residues. CDR3: CAIGRLNQPQHF. CDR3 in DNA: TGCGCCATCGGACGACTCAATCAGCCCCAGCATTTT.

This clonotype was observed a handful of times. This rearrangement joins TRBV9 to TRBJ2-7; TRBD2 agrees at 12 bases. Looked up from germline, CDR1 is SGDLS and CDR2 is YYNGEE. V shed 4 bases, J shed 7 bases, and the junction held 6 bases outside the gene matches. There are 14 residues in the CDR3. CDR3 sequence (DNA): TGTGCCAGCAGCCCTAGGACTAGCGGGAAAGAGCAGTACTTC. It specifies CASSPRTSGKEQYF.

The table lists this clonotype with a few counts. This rearrangement joins TRBV4-2 to TRBJ2-7; TRBD2 agrees at 12 bases. Unmatched junction bases numbered 5, after V lost 0 bases and J lost 5 bases. Germline CDR1 reads LGHNA; CDR2 reads YNFKEQ. The length of the CDR3 is 16 residues. CDR3 nucleotide sequence: TGTGCCAGCAGCCAAGATTTTGGACTAGCGGGGAACGAGCAGTACTTC. It is translated as CASSQDFGLAGNEQYF.